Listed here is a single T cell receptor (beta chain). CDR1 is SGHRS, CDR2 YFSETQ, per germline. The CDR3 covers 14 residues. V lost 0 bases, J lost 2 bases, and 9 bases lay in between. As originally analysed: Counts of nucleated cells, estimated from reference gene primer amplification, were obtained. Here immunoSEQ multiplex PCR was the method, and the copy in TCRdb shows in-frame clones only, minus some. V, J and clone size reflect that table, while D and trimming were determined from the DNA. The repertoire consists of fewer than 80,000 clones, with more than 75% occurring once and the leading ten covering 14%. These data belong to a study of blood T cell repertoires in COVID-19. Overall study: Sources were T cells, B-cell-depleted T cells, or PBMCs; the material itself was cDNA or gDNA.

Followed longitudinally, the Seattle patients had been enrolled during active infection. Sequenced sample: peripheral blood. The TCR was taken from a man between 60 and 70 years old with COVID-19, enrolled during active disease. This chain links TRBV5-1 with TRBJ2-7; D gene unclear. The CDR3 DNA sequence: TGCGCCAGCAGCTTGGGGGCAAAAACCTACGAGCAGTACTTC. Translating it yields CASSLGAKTYEQYF.